These T cell receptor beta chains were read from a single sample in a study of T cell responses to AZD1222 COVID-19 vaccine. Sequenced by immunoSEQ multiplex PCR; TCRdb stores in-frame clones only, minus some. The table lists 120,000 or so clones, roughly 90% of them singletons. Sample: peripheral blood, taken on day 0 of AZD1222 vaccination. Every receptor here comes from an adult in good health. Both conserved end residues are part of each CDR3. D genes are given only for firm matches. The size entry is marked missing in some rows and otherwise reads once, few, many or a size class.

V gene,J gene,clone size,D gene,CDR3 protein,CDR3 DNA
TRBV28,TRBJ1-6,few,NA,CASSLVGLNSPLHF,TGTGCCAGCAGTTTAGTAGGGCTTAATTCACCCCTCCACTTT
TRBV2,TRBJ2-7,NA,TRBD2,CASSKAREAYYEQYF,TGTGCCAGCAGTAAGGCGCGGGAGGCCTACTACGAGCAGTACTTC
TRBV19,TRBJ1-3,NA,NA,CASEAGGLSGNTIYF,TGTGCCAGCGAGGCAGGTGGTCTCTCTGGAAACACCATATATTTT
TRBV24-1,TRBJ2-2,NA,NA,CATAGAGTGELFF,TGTGCCACCGCTGGGGCAGGTACGGGGGAGCTGTTTTTT
TRBV7-9,TRBJ2-7,NA,NA,CASSGGRVNYEQYF,TGTGCCAGCTCAGGGGGGAGGGTGAACTACGAGCAGTACTTC
TRBV5-6,TRBJ2-3,NA,NA,CASSLGGLQTGDTQYF,TGTGCCAGCAGCCTGGGAGGTTTGCAGACAGGTGATACGCAGTATTTT
TRBV5-1,TRBJ1-2,NA,NA,CASSLERDYGYTF,TGCGCCAGCAGCTTGGAACGGGACTATGGCTACACCTTC
TRBV10-3,TRBJ2-7,NA,NA,CAISADEQYF,TGTGCCATCAGTGCAGACGAGCAGTACTTC
TRBV7-9,TRBJ2-5,NA,TRBD2,CASSPLGTSGRRGETQYF,TGTGCCAGCAGCCCCCTGGGGACTAGCGGGAGGAGAGGTGAGACCCAGTACTTC
TRBV9,TRBJ1-1,NA,NA,CASSVGGRAGTEAFF,TGTGCCAGCAGCGTAGGAGGGCGGGCGGGGACTGAAGCTTTCTTT
TRBV28,TRBJ2-1,NA,TRBD2,CASTQGTSVYNEQFF,TGTGCCAGCACCCAGGGGACTAGCGTCTACAATGAGCAGTTCTTC
TRBV7-8,TRBJ2-7,NA,NA,CASSTQFGYEQYF,TGTGCCAGCAGCACCCAGTTCGGATACGAGCAGTACTTC
TRBV7-6,TRBJ1-2,NA,NA,CASSFSGFYGYTF,TGTGCCAGCAGCTTCTCAGGTTTCTATGGCTACACCTTC
TRBV7-2,TRBJ1-2,NA,NA,CASSFTNRVGYTF,TGTGCCAGCAGCTTTACCAACAGGGTTGGCTACACCTTC
TRBV2,TRBJ2-1,once,TRBD2,CASSEDWRGVNEQFF,TGTGCCAGCAGTGAGGACTGGCGGGGGGTTAATGAGCAGTTCTTC
TRBV5-6,TRBJ1-1,NA,TRBD1,CASSLAAGGGSTEAFF,TGTGCCAGCAGCTTGGCCGCAGGGGGCGGGAGCACTGAAGCTTTCTTT
TRBV5-4,TRBJ2-2,NA,NA,CASSLGASPGELFF,TGTGCCAGCAGCTTAGGTGCTAGCCCCGGGGAGCTGTTTTTT
TRBV19,TRBJ2-2,NA,TRBD2,CASSPGLAGTGELFF,TGTGCCAGTAGTCCAGGACTAGCGGGCACCGGGGAGCTGTTTTTT
TRBV13,TRBJ2-1,NA,TRBD2,CASSLVGLAGGNEQFF,TGTGCCAGCAGCTTAGTTGGGCTAGCGGGCGGTAATGAGCAGTTCTTC
TRBV18,TRBJ1-6,NA,TRBD1,CASSPWGQGPSSPLHF,TGTGCCAGCTCACCATGGGGACAGGGACCTTCCTCACCCCTCCACTTT
TRBV18,TRBJ2-6,NA,TRBD1,CASSPPGQGTGANVLTF,TGTGCCAGCTCACCGCCGGGACAGGGGACTGGGGCCAACGTCCTGACTTTC
TRBV19,TRBJ1-1,NA,NA,CASIPWGGANTEAFF,TGTGCCAGTATTCCCTGGGGGGGGGCGAACACTGAAGCTTTCTTT
TRBV3-1/TRBV3-2,TRBJ1-2,NA,NA,CASSQPRGREYGYTF,TGTGCCAGCAGCCAACCCCGGGGGAGAGAGTATGGCTACACCTTC
TRBV2,TRBJ1-2,NA,TRBD1,CASTRDSGIVRYTF,TGTGCCAGCACAAGGGACAGCGGGATTGTGCGGTACACCTTC
TRBV11-2,TRBJ1-6,few,NA,CASSLASWGSSYNSPLHF,TGTGCCAGCAGCTTAGCGTCTTGGGGAAGCTCCTATAATTCACCCCTCCACTTT
TRBV2,TRBJ2-4,NA,TRBD1,CASSEATGRITIQYF,TGTGCCAGCAGTGAAGCGACAGGGAGAATCACCATTCAGTACTTC
TRBV19,TRBJ1-1,NA,NA,CASSGVIGTEAFF,TGTGCCAGCTCAGGGGTAATCGGGACTGAAGCTTTCTTT
TRBV20-1,TRBJ2-7,once,TRBD2,CSASTGGPVQYF,TGCAGTGCTAGTACGGGAGGGCCGGTGCAGTACTTC
TRBV30,TRBJ2-7,NA,TRBD2,CACLRRGLKVHEQYF,TGTGCCTGTCTCCGGCGGGGGTTGAAGGTCCACGAGCAGTACTTC
TRBV5-4,TRBJ2-3,NA,NA,CASRPAGTSSTDTQYF,TGTGCCAGCAGACCAGCCGGGACCTCAAGCACAGATACGCAGTATTTT
TRBV5-1,TRBJ1-6,once,NA,CASSPRGDSPLHF,TGCGCCAGCAGCCCCCGGGGCGATTCACCCCTCCACTTT
TRBV5-6,TRBJ1-5,NA,NA,CASSGGGYQPQHF,TGTGCCAGCAGCGGAGGTGGGTACCAGCCCCAGCATTTT
TRBV3-1/TRBV3-2,TRBJ2-7,NA,TRBD2,CASSQQASGGGIEQYF,TGTGCCAGCAGCCAACAAGCTAGCGGGGGGGGTATCGAGCAGTACTTC